This TCR beta chain was found in a study of cytomegalovirus exposure and HLA in healthy donors. The study, taken as a whole, reports: As confirmed in vitro, three CMV-associated chains were specific for CMV antigens. Cytomegalovirus association was listed for about 170 TCR beta chains. Reportedly, HLA-A and HLA-B alleles of most subjects were accurately predicted from TCR beta.

Turning to this clone: Its antigen remains unidentified.

The primer mix had 60 Vbeta and 13 Jbeta primers. Measured with immunoSEQ multiplex PCR; TCRdb has only the in-frame clones, and not every one. Among fewer than 200,000 clones listed, 65% to 85% were seen once. Sequenced input: PBMCs. This receptor was identified in a man in his sixties in good health and CMV-seronegative.

The CDR3 is CASSVPSQVTTGTDTQYF. CDR3 DNA sequence: TGCGCCAGCAGTGTTCCGAGCCAGGTCACAACGGGCACAGATACGCAGTATTTT. The V and J genes are TRBV5-1 and TRBJ2-3; D remains unclear. The germline gives CDR1 SGHRS, CDR2 YFSETQ. Trimming left V 5 bases short and J 1 base short, with 23 bases between. CDR3 size: 18 residues.